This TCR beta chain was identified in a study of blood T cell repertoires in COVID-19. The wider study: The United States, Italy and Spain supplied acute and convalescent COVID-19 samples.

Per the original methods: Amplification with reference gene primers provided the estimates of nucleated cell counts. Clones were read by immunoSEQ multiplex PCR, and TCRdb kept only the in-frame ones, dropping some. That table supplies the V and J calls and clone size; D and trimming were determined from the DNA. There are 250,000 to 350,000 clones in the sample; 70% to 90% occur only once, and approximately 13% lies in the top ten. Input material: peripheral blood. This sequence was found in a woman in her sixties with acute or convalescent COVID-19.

The CDR3 loop is CASSGTGLEQFF. Written as DNA, the CDR3 is TGTGCCAGCAGTGGGACAGGGCTCGAGCAGTTCTTC. The V call is TRBV12-3 or TRBV12-4, the J call TRBJ2-1, with 9 bases identical to TRBD1. This CDR3 comprises 12 residues. The V segment lost 5 bases and the J segment 10 bases; nucleotides outside the gene matches: 3.